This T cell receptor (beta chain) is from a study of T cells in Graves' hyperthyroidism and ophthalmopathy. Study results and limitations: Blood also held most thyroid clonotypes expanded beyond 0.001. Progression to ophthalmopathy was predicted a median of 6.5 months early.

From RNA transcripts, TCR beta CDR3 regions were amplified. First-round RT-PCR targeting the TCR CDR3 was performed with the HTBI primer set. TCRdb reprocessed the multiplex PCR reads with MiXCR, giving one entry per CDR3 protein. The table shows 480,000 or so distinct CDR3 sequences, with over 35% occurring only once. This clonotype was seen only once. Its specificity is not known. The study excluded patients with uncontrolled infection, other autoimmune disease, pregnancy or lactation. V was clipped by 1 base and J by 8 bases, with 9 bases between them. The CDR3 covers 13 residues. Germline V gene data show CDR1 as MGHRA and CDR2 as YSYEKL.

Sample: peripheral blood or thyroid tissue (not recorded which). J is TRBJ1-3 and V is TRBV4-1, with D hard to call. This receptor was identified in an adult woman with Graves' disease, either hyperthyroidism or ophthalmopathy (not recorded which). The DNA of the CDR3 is TGCGCCAGCAGCCAAGGCCACGGCGACACCATATATTTT. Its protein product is CASSQGHGDTIYF.